A single sample gave rise to the 24 T cell receptor beta chains below, sequenced in a study of T cells in Graves' hyperthyroidism and ophthalmopathy (dated by TCRdb to the late 2010s). Library preparation used multiplex PCR. The sequencing machine was an Illumina HiSeq 2000. TCR beta CDR3 regions were amplified from RNA transcripts. The first round of RT-PCR for the TCR CDR3 was performed with the HTBI primer set and the Qiagen OneStep RT-PCR kit. The public reads were reanalyzed by TCRdb: fastp trimming at Q25, MiXCR alignment, in-frame beta chains only. Rows are combined by CDR3 protein, so each entry shows the most common genes and DNA. A total of under 300,000 distinct CDR3 sequences appear in this sample, roughly 15% of them only once. Roughly 7.7% of the sample belongs to the ten largest clones. Sequencing input: blood. These receptor sequences come from a woman aged 40 to 49 with Graves' hyperthyroidism.

The chain couples TRBV2 to TRBJ1-6, with D hard to call. This CDR3 spans 15 amino acids. Germline-derived CDR1 and CDR2 are SNHLY and FYNNEI. Trimming stripped 4 bases from V and 7 bases from J, with 14 bases between. The CDR3 loop is CASSVTPGFNSPLHF. Here the CDR3 DNA reads TGTGCCAGCAGTGTGACTCCGGGATTCAATTCACCCCTCCACTTT.

This clonotype has at least ten counts. The chain has TRBV2 and TRBJ1-4; 8 positions match TRBD1. CDR3 length: 13 amino acids. The V gene end was trimmed by 8 bases and the J gene end by 7 bases; junction bases not matched to a gene: 6. The germline CDR1 and CDR2 sequences are SNHLY and FYNNEI. The CDR3: CASRGTGVEKLFF. In nucleotides, the CDR3 is TGTGCCAGCCGGGGGACAGGAGTTGAAAAACTGTTTTTT.

With regard to this clonotype: This may be a read error, as it is one base from a much larger clone. The J gene is TRBJ2-5, the V gene TRBV6-2 or TRBV6-3; D unclear. Per the germline V gene, CDR1 is MNHEY and CDR2 is SVGEGT. The CDR3 length is 14 residues. CDR3 DNA: TGTGCCAGCAGTTACGGGCCCCTCCCAGAGGCCCAGTACTTC. This encodes CASSYGPLPEAQYF.

In this sample, this clonotype turned up many times. V is TRBV7-8 and J is TRBJ1-6, with TRBD1 matching 10 bases. This CDR3 is 17 amino acids long. Germline V gene sequence: CDR1 SGHVS, CDR2 FQNEAQ. V shed 3 bases, J shed 5 bases, and the junction held 7 bases outside the gene matches. The CDR3 DNA follows: TGTGCCAGCAGCTTTCGACAGGGGGCGGGGAATAATTCACCCCTCCACTTT. This gives the protein CASSFRQGAGNNSPLHF. Combining the CDR3 with reference TRBV7-8 and TRBJ1-6 gives the whole variable domain GAGVSQSPRYKVAKRGQDVALRCDPISGHVSLFWYQQALGQGPEFLTYFQNEAQLDKSGLPSDRFFAERPEGSVSTLKIQRTQQEDSAVYLCASSFRQGAGNNSPLHFGNGTRLTVT.

CDR3 bases: TGCGCCAGCAGCCCTTCGACGGGACTAGCGGCGAATGAGCAGTTCTTC. Protein sequence: CASSPSTGLAANEQFF. V and J are TRBV4-1 and TRBJ2-1; 11 bases match TRBD2. J lost 7 bases, V lost 4 bases, and 9 bases had no gene match. Germline CDR1 MGHRA, CDR2 YSYEKL. The CDR3 consists of 16 residues.

This clonotype was recorded only once. The chain uses TRBV2 and TRBJ2-7; D might be TRBD1 (7 bases). This CDR3 comprises 14 residues. Deletions cut 7 bases from V and 1 base from J, with 14 bases between. Germline V gives CDR1 SNHLY, CDR2 FYNNEI. The CDR3 nucleotides read TGTGCCAGCAAGGGGCAGGGGGGATCCTACGAGCAGTACTTC. Amino acids: CASKGQGGSYEQYF.

This clonotype was detected ten times or more. The V gene is TRBV28, the J gene TRBJ2-2, with D perhaps matching TRBD2 (6 bases). The germline CDR1 and CDR2 sequences are MDHEN and SYDVKM. The CDR3 extends over 15 amino acids. V lost 6 bases, J lost 4 bases, and 15 bases lay in between. CDR3 in DNA: TGTGCCAGCAGCCTGGGGGGAAGAGTCACCGGGGAGCTGTTTTTT. This translates into CASSLGGRVTGELFF. Together with reference TRBV28 and TRBJ2-2, the CDR3 gives the full variable domain: DVKVTQSSRYLVKRTGEKVFLECVQDMDHENMFWYRQDPGLGLRLIYFSYDVKMKEKGDIPEGYSVSREKKERFSLILESASTNQTSMYLCASSLGGRVTGELFFGEGSRLTVL.

This clonotype was detected many times. The DNA of the CDR3 is TGCGCCAGCAGCTTGGGGGCCCATATGAACACTGAAGCTTTCTTT. Translation gives CASSLGAHMNTEAFF. This rearrangement joins TRBV5-1 to TRBJ1-1, with unresolved D. Germline V CDR1 and CDR2: SGHRS, YFSETQ. The CDR3 runs 15 residues. The ends were cut back, 0 bases at V and 0 bases at J, with 9 bases in the middle.

Worth noting for this clonotype: A much bigger clone sits one base away, suggesting this may be a read error. The V gene is TRBV20-1, the J gene TRBJ2-5, with D possibly matching TRBD2 (6 bases). The CDR3 length is 15 residues. Germline values: CDR1 DFQATT, CDR2 SNEGSKA (reference sequence). The CDR3 protein is CSARDGGNSQGTQYF. The CDR3 nucleotides are TGCAGTGCTAGAGATGGGGGGAACTCCCAAGGGACCCAGTACTTC.

This clonotype was counted ten times or more. The chain employs TRBV12-3 or TRBV12-4 and TRBJ2-1; D tentatively fits TRBD1 or TRBD2 (5 bases each). The CDR3 has 13 amino acids. The germline V and J ends were trimmed by 8 bases and 0 bases, with 8 bases remaining between them. The CDR3, as DNA: TGTGCCAGCGGGGGTGTCTCCTACAATGAGCAGTTCTTC. Its protein is CASGGVSYNEQFF.

This clonotype was detected ten times or more. The chain employs TRBV29-1 and TRBJ2-7, with D unresolved. CDR1 is SQVTM, CDR2 ANQGSEA, per germline. This CDR3 contains 13 residues. V shed 6 bases and J shed 0 bases, with 12 bases lying between them. Here the CDR3 reads CSVRTDSSYEQYF. The CDR3 nucleotides are TGCAGCGTCCGGACCGATAGCTCCTACGAGCAGTACTTC.

This clonotype was picked up one time. The chain has TRBV7-2 and TRBJ2-3, with TRBD1 matching over 10 bases. This CDR3 comprises 16 residues. Losses at the gene ends were 3 bases for V and 7 bases for J; bases not matched to a gene: 10. The germline gives CDR1 SGHTA, CDR2 FQGNSA. CDR3 in amino acids: CASSFGGQGGHNTQYF. CDR3 DNA sequence: TGTGCCAGCAGCTTCGGTGGACAGGGGGGACACAATACGCAGTATTTT. The full variable domain, with the rest looked up from reference TRBV7-2 and TRBJ2-3, is GAGVSQSPSNKVTEKGKDVELRCDPISGHTALYWYRQSLGQGLEFLIYFQGNSAPDKSGLPSDRFSAERTGGSVSTLTIQRTQQEDSAVYLCASSFGGQGGHNTQYFGPGTRLTVL.

This clonotype was seen a few times. J is TRBJ2-1 and V is TRBV29-1; D may correspond to TRBD1 or TRBD2 (6 bases each). CDR1 SQVTM and CDR2 ANQGSEA come from the germline V gene. V lost 0 bases and J lost 10, with 16 bases in between. The CDR3 loop spans 14 amino acids. The CDR3 DNA reads as TGCAGCGTTGAAGATCTACAGATCGGGGGCGAGCAGTTCTTC. Amino acid sequence: CSVEDLQIGGEQFF.

This clonotype was detected ten times or more. This chain links TRBV27 with TRBJ2-3; TRBD2 agrees at 10 bases. The CDR3 consists of 18 residues. V shed 1 base and J 1 base; nucleotides not matched to a gene: 8. Germline V gene data show CDR1 as MNHEY and CDR2 as SMNVEV (reference sequence). CDR3: CASSLFSGRGGGTDTQYF. Here the CDR3 DNA reads TGTGCCAGCAGTTTATTCAGCGGGAGGGGCGGTGGCACAGATACGCAGTATTTT.

This clonotype was observed at least ten times. The chain combines TRBV6-2 or TRBV6-3 with TRBJ2-2, with 7 bases lining up with TRBD1. This CDR3 comprises 17 residues. Germline CDR1 MNHEY, CDR2 SVGEGT. J lost 0 bases, V lost 6 bases, and 10 bases had no gene match. For the CDR3, the DNA is TGTGCCAGCAGCCACCTGACAGGGCTTTCGAACACCGGGGAGCTGTTTTTT. Protein sequence: CASSHLTGLSNTGELFF.

This clonotype was counted ten times or more. The junction and the germline gene differ at one end; a read error may be behind it. The chain is built from TRBV29-1 and TRBJ1-1; D remains ambiguous. CDR3 size: 13 residues. Per germline, CDR1 SQVTM and CDR2 ANQGSEA. The CDR3 DNA reads as TGCAGCGTCGAAGGCAGACTGAACACTGAAGCTTTCTTT. This gives the protein CSVEGRLNTEAFF.

This clonotype was seen many times. The V gene is TRBV6-1, the J gene TRBJ2-1; D gene ambiguous. The CDR3 spans 12 residues. Germline values: CDR1 MNHNS, CDR2 SASEGT. Trimming cost V 5 bases and J 9 bases, with 11 bases left between them. The CDR3 is CASSLGASEQFF. The CDR3 bases are TGTGCCAGCAGTCTAGGAGCTTCTGAGCAGTTCTTC.

This clonotype has a count of ten or more. The chain couples TRBV20-1 to TRBJ2-5; D assignment may be TRBD1 or TRBD2 (5 bases each). Trimming took off 5 bases at V and 6 bases at J, with 16 bases between the two ends. The CDR3 spans 13 residues. Germline V gene sequence: CDR1 DFQATT, CDR2 SNEGSKA (reference sequence). The CDR3 loop reads CSAFPGTPQTQYF. The CDR3 nucleotides read TGCAGTGCTTTCCCCGGGACGCCCCAGACCCAGTACTTC.

On this clonotype: The junction departs from germline at one end; a sequencing error may be responsible. This chain connects TRBV2 to TRBJ1-2; D perhaps matches TRBD1 (5 bases). Germline-derived CDR1 and CDR2 are SNHLY and FYNNEI. The CDR3 runs to 15 residues. The DNA for the CDR3 is TGTGCCAGCAGTGAAGGGCCAGGGCGCTCCTATGGCTGCACCTTC. Amino acids: CASSEGPGRSYGCTF.

In this sample, this clonotype turned up many times. CDR3 residues: CASNTGTGGEKLFF. The CDR3 nucleotides read TGTGCCAGCAACACCGGGACTGGGGGTGAAAAACTGTTTTTT. The rearrangement uses TRBV28 and TRBJ1-4, with D possibly being TRBD1 (5 bases). Germline CDR1 reads MDHEN; CDR2 reads SYDVKM. CDR3 size: 14 residues. Trimming shortened V by 7 bases and J by 7 bases, and 16 bases separated the two germline ends.

This clonotype occurred many times. The chain couples TRBV29-1 to TRBJ2-7; 13 bases are shared with TRBD2. This CDR3 has 14 residues. Germline assignment: CDR1 SQVTM and CDR2 ANQGSEA. V dropped 5 bases and J dropped 3; count of bases not matched to a gene: 4. CDR3 sequence: CSVLGLAGVYEQYF. The CDR3 coding sequence is TGCAGCGTTCTAGGACTAGCGGGAGTCTACGAGCAGTACTTC.

At least ten counts were recorded for this clonotype. V is TRBV7-2 and J is TRBJ2-2; D may correspond to TRBD1 or TRBD2 (5 bases each). Trimming stripped 2 bases from V and 4 bases from J, with 11 bases between. The V gene's germline CDR1 is SGHTA and CDR2 FQGNSA. The CDR3 runs 15 residues. As DNA, the CDR3 is TGTGCCAGCAGCTTACGCAGGGACGCCACCGGGGAGCTGTTTTTT. It codes for CASSLRRDATGELFF.

This clonotype came up many times. CDR3 sequence reads: CASSGASTGSDGYTF. The CDR3 nucleotides read TGTGCCAGCAGTGGGGCTTCGACAGGTTCAGATGGCTACACCTTC. The chain combines TRBV28 with TRBJ1-2; D might be TRBD1 (6 bases). Trimming left V 5 bases short and J 6 bases short, with 19 bases between. Germline V CDR1 and CDR2: MDHEN, SYDVKM. The CDR3 length is 15 residues.

This clonotype was recorded many times. The J gene is TRBJ1-6, the V gene TRBV6-2 or TRBV6-3; D is undetermined. The CDR3 is 12 residues long. Trimming cost V 6 bases and J 6 bases, with 6 bases left between them. The germline gives CDR1 MNHEY, CDR2 SVGEGT. As DNA, the CDR3 is TGTGCCAGCAGACGGTTTAATTCACCCCTCCACTTT. As protein: CASRRFNSPLHF.